The T cell receptor beta chain under discussion was sequenced for a study of T-cell memory formation after mild COVID-19. Study-level background: TCR clusters largely stayed donor specific. General study points: Within pre-infection memory, some responding clones were found, suggesting cross-reactive memory joined. CD4+ bias marked clones expanding day 15 to 37, unlike balanced contracting clones.

The sample holds a few counts of this clonotype. Its target is not known. TCRdb itself ran the 5' RACE reads through MiXCR, one entry per CDR3 protein. This sample has 100,000 to 150,000 distinct CDR3 sequences, with about 15% found just once. This CDR3 spans 13 amino acids. The V gene's germline CDR1 is SGHRS and CDR2 YFSETQ. V was trimmed by 4 bases and J by 3 bases, leaving 10 bases between them. The TCR originated in a man between 18 and 35 years old who had mild COVID-19 (a few samples of this study predate the infection). Cell type and time point are not known. Sequenced input: PBMCs or a T cell subset sorted from them (not recorded which). The chain carries TRBV5-1 and TRBJ2-5; TRBD2 is a possible D gene (6 bases). This chain's CDR3 is CASSPGVEETQYF. The CDR3, as DNA: TGCGCCAGCAGCCCGGGGGTTGAAGAGACCCAGTACTTC. Complete variable domain (other parts from reference TRBV5-1 and TRBJ2-5): KAGVTQTPRYLIKTRGQQVTLSCSPISGHRSVSWYQQTPGQGLQFLFEYFSETQRNKGNFPGRFSGRQFSNSRSEMNVSTLELGDSALYLCASSPGVEETQYFGPGTRLLVL.